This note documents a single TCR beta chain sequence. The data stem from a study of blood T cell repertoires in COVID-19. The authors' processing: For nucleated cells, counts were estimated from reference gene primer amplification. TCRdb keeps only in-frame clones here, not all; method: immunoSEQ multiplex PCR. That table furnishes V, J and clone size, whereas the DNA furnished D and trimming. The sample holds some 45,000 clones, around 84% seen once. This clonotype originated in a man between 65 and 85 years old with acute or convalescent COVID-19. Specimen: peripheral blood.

The CDR3 DNA sequence: TGTGCCAGCAGTCCCTGGACTAGCGGGAGTTTAGGTGAGCAGTTCTTC. Its translation is CASSPWTSGSLGEQFF. The rearrangement uses TRBV27 and TRBJ2-1; 13 positions match TRBD2. The CDR3 totals 16 residues. V shed 5 bases and J 9 bases; nucleotides not matched to a gene: 10. Germline CDR1 reads MNHEY; CDR2 reads SMNVEV (reference sequence).